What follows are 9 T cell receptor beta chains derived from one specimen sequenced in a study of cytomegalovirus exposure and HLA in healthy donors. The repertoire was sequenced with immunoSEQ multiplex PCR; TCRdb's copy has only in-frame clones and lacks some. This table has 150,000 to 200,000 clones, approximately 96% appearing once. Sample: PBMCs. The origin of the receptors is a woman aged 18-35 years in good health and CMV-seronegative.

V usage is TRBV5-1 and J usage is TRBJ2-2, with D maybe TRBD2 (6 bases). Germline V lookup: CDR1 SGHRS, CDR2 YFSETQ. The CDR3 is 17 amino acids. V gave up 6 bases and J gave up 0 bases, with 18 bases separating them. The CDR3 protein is CASMEGGNPTNTGELFF. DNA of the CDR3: TGCGCCAGCATGGAGGGTGGGAACCCTACGAACACCGGGGAGCTGTTTTTT.

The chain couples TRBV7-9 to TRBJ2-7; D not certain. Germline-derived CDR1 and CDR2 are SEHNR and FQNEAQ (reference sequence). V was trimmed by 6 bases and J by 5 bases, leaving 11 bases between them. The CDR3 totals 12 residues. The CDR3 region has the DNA TGTGCCAGCAGGGGTCCAGGTGACGAGCAGTACTTC. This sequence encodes CASRGPGDEQYF.

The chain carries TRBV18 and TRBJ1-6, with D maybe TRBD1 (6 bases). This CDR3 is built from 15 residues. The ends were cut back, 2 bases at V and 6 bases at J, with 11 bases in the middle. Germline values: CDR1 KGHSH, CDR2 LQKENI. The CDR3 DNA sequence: TGTGCCAGCTCACCATTGGACAGCCCTAATTCACCCCTCCACTTT. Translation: CASSPLDSPNSPLHF.

The CDR3 nucleotides are TGTGCCAGTCAAAAGGAGGTTCATAGGGAGCTGTTTTTT. Translating gives CASQKEVHRELFF. V is TRBV9 and J is TRBJ2-2, with D perhaps TRBD2 (5 bases). V was shortened by 8 bases and J by 9 bases, with 17 bases between the two germline ends. Germline CDR1 reads SGDLS; CDR2 reads YYNGEE. CDR3 length equals 13 residues.

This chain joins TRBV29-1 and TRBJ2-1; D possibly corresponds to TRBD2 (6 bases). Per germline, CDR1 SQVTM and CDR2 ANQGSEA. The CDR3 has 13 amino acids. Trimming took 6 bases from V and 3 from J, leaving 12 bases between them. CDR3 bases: TGCAGCGTCTTTTGGGGGGACTACAATGAGCAGTTCTTC. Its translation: CSVFWGDYNEQFF.

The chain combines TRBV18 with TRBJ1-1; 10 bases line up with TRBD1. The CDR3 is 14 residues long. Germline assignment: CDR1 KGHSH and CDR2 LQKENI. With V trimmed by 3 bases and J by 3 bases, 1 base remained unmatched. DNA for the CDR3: TGTGCCAGCTCACCCGGGACAGGGGACACTGAAGCTTTCTTT. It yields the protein CASSPGTGDTEAFF. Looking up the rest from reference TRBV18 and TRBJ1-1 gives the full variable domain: NAGVMQNPRHLVRRRGQEARLRCSPMKGHSHVYWYRQLPEEGLKFMVYLQKENIIDESGMPKERFSAEFPKEGPSILRIQQVVRGDSAAYFCASSPGTGDTEAFFGQGTRLTVV.

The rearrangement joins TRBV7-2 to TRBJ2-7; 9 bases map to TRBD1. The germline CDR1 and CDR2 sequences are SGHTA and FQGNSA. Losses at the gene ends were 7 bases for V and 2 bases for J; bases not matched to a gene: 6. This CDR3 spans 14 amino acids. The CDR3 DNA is TGTGCCAGCACCTTTGGGACAGGGCCCTACGAGCAGTACTTC. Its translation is CASTFGTGPYEQYF.

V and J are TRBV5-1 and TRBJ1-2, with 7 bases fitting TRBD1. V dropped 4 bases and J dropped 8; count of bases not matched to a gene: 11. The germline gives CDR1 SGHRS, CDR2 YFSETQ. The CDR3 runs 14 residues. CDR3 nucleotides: TGCGCCAGCAGCGGAGTGGAGGGGGCGACGGGCTACACCTTC. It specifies CASSGVEGATGYTF.

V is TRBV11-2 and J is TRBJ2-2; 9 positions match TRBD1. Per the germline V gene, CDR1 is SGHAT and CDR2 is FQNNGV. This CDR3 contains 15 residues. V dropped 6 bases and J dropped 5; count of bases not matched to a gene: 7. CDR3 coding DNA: TGTGCCAGCAGAATTACAGGGGGCGCGACCGGGGAGCTGTTTTTT. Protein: CASRITGGATGELFF.